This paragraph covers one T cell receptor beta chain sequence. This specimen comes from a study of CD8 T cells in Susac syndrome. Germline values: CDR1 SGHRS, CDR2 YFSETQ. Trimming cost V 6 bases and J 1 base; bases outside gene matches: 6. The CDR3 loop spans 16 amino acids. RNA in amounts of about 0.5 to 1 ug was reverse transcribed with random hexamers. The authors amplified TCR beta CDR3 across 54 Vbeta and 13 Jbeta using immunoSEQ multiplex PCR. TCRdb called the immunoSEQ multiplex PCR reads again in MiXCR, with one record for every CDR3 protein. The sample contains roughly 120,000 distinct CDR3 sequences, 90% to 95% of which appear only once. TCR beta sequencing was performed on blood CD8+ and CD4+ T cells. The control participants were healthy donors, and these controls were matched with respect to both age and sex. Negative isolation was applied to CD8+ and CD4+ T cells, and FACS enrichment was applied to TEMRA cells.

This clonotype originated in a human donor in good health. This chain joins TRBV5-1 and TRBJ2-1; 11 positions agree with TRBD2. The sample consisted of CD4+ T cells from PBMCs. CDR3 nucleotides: TGCGCCAGCAACGAGATAGCGGGAGGGTCCTACAATGAGCAGTTCTTC. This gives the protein CASNEIAGGSYNEQFF.